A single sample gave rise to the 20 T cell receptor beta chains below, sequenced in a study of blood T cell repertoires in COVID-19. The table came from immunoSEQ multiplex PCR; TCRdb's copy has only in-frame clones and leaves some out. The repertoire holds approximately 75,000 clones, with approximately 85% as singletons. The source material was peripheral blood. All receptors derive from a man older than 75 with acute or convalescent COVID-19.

CDR3 coding DNA: TGCGCCAGTTCAGTACGGGGCAGAATAGCGGAGGGCACAGATACGCAGTATTTT. Its protein is CASSVRGRIAEGTDTQYF. V and J are TRBV4-1 and TRBJ2-3, with D possibly being TRBD2 (6 bases). Per germline, CDR1 MGHRA and CDR2 YSYEKL. This CDR3 is 18 amino acids long. V was pared by 9 bases and J by 1 base, with 26 bases between.

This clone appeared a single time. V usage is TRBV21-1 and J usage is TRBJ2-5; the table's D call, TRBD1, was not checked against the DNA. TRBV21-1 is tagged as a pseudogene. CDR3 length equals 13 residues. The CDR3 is CASSSYPRDRQYF. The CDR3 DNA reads TGTGCCAGCAGCAGCTATCCCCGGGACAGACAGTACTTC.

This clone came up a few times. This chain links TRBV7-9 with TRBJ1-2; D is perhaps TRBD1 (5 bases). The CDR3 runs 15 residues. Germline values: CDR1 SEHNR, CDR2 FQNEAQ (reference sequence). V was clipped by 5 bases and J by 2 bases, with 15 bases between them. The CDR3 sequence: CASSRVGAGNYGYTF. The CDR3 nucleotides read TGTGCCAGCAGCCGAGTTGGGGCAGGAAACTATGGCTACACCTTC.

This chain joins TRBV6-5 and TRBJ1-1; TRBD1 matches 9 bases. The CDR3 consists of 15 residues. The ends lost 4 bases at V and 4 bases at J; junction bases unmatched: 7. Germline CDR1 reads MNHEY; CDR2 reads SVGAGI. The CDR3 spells CASSSRTGVITEAFF. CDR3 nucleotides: TGTGCCAGCAGTTCTCGGACAGGGGTAATCACTGAAGCTTTCTTT.

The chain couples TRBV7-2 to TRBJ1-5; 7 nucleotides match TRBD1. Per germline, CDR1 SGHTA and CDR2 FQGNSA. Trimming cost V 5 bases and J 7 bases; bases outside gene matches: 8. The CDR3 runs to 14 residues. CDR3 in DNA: TGTGCCAGCAGCCAGACAGGGATAGGACAGCCCCAGCATTTT. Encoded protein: CASSQTGIGQPQHF. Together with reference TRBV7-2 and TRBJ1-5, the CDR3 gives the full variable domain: GAGVSQSPSNKVTEKGKDVELRCDPISGHTALYWYRQSLGQGLEFLIYFQGNSAPDKSGLPSDRFSAERTGGSVSTLTIQRTQQEDSAVYLCASSQTGIGQPQHFGDGTRLSIL.

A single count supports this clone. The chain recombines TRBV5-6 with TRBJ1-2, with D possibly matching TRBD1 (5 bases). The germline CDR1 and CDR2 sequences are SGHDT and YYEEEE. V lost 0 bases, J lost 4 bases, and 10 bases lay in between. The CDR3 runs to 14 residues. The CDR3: CASSLDGRGYGYTF. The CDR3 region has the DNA TGTGCCAGCAGCTTGGATGGAAGGGGCTATGGCTACACCTTC.

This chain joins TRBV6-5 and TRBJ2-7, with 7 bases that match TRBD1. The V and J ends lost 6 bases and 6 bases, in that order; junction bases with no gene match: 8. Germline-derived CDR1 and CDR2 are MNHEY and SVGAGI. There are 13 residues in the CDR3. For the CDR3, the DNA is TGTGCCAGCAGGCGTATGACAGGGTCCGAGCAGTACTTC. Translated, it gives CASRRMTGSEQYF.

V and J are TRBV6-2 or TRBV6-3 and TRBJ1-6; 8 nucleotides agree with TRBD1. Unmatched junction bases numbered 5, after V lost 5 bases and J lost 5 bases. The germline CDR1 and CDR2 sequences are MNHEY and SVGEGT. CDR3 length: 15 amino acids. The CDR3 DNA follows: TGTGCCAGCAGTGCAGCGGGACAGGATAATTCACCCCTCCACTTT. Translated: CASSAAGQDNSPLHF.

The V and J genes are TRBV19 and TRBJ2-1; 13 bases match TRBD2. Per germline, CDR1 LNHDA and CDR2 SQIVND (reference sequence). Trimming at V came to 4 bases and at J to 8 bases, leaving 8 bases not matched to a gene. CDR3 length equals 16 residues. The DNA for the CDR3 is TGTGCCAGTAGTAGTAGCACTAGCGGGAGGGCCGATGAGCAGTTCTTC. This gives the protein CASSSSTSGRADEQFF. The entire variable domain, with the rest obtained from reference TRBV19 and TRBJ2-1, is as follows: DGGITQSPKYLFRKEGQNVTLSCEQNLNHDAMYWYRQDPGQGLRLIYYSQIVNDFQKGDIAEGYSVSREKKESFPLTVTSAQKNPTAFYLCASSSSTSGRADEQFFGPGTRLTVL.

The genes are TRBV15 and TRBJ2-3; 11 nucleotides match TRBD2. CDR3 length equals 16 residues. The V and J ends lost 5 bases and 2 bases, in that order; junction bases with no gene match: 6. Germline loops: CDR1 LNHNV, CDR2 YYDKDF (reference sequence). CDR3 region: CATSDVLAGVTDTQYF. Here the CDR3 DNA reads TGTGCCACCAGCGACGTACTAGCGGGGGTCACAGATACGCAGTATTTT.

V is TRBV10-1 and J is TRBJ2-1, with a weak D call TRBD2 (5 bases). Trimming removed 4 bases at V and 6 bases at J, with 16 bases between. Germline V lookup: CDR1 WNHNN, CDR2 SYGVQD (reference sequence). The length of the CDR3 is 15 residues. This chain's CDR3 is CASSGSAAWGNEQFF. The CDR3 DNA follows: TGCGCCAGCAGTGGTTCAGCGGCATGGGGCAATGAGCAGTTCTTC.

The CDR3 nucleotides read TGTGCCAGCAGCTTAGCAGGGGGCTTCTATGGCTACACCTTC. It is translated as CASSLAGGFYGYTF. V usage is TRBV7-2 and J usage is TRBJ1-2; TRBD1 agrees at 7 bases. The CDR3 spans 14 residues. The ends lost 0 bases at V and 4 bases at J; junction bases unmatched: 2. Germline CDR1 reads SGHTA; CDR2 reads FQGNSA.

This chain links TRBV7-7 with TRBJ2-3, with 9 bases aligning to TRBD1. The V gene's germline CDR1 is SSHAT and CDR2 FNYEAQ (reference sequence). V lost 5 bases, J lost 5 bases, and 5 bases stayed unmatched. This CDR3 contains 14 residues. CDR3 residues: CASSPTGGRDTQYF. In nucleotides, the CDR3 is TGTGCCAGCAGCCCCACAGGGGGCAGAGATACGCAGTATTTT.

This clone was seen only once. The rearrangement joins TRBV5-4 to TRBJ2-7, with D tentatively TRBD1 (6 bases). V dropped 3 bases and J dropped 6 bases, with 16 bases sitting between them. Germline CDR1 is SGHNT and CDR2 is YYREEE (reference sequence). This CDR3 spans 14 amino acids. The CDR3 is CASSSYRENSEQYF. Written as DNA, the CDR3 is TGTGCCAGCAGCTCCTACAGGGAAAACAGCGAGCAGTACTTC.

CDR3 in amino acids: CASNSAGTSGRYEQYF. The DNA of the CDR3 is TGTGCCAGCAACTCCGCCGGGACTAGCGGGAGATACGAGCAGTACTTC. The chain recombines TRBV5-4 with TRBJ2-7, with TRBD2 identical over 14 bases. CDR1 SGHNT and CDR2 YYREEE come from the germline V gene (reference sequence). The CDR3 length is 16 residues. The V segment lost 6 bases and the J segment 4 bases; nucleotides outside the gene matches: 9.

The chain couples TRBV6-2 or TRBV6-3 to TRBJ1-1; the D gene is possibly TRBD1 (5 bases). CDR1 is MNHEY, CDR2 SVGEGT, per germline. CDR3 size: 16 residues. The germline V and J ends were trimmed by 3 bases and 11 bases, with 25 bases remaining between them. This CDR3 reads CASSYLPQVDSARAFF. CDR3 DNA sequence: TGTGCCAGCAGTTATCTCCCCCAAGTCGACAGCGCCAGGGCTTTCTTT.

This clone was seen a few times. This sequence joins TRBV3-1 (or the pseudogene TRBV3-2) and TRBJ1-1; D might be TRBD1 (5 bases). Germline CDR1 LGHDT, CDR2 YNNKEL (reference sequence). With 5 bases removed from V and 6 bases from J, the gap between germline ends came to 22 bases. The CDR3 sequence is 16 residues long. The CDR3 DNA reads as TGTGCCAGCAGCGGCCGTTCCGTTGGGGCGCTAGCTGAAGCTTTCTTT. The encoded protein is CASSGRSVGALAEAFF.

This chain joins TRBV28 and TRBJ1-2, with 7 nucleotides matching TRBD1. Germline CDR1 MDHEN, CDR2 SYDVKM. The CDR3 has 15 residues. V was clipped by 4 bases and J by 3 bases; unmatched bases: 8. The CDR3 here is CASSSTGAPHYGYTF. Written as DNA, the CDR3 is TGTGCCAGCAGTTCCACAGGGGCCCCGCACTATGGCTACACCTTC.

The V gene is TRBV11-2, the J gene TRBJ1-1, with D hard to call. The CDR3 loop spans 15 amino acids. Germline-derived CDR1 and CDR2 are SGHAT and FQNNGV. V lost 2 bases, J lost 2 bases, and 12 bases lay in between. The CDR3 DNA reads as TGTGCCAGCAGCTTAATGCAGGCCCCAAACACTGAAGCTTTCTTT. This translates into CASSLMQAPNTEAFF.

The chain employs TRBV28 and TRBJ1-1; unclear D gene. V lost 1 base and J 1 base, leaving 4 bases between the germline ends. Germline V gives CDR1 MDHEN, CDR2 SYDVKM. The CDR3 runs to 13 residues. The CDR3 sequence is CASSLLENTEAFF. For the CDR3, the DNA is TGTGCCAGCAGTTTATTAGAGAACACTGAAGCTTTCTTT.